A selection of T cell receptor beta chains follows, all from one sample in a study of response to subunit inactivated influenza vaccine. TCRdb recomputed calls from the RT-PCR reads with MiXCR, one row per CDR3 protein. The table records about 570,000 distinct CDR3 sequences, around 10% of them present only once. These data are also associated with another study on T cells expressing NK-cell markers.

The specimen comprised PBMCs from blood, sampled on the day of vaccination. These receptors were taken from a man aged 45-65 years who received an inactivated influenza vaccine. The CDR3 runs from the conserved cysteine through the conserved F or W. The order of the fields is D gene, J gene, clone size, V gene, CDR3 DNA, CDR3 protein. The D gene is left open where the match is weak. Only some rows state a clone size, as once, few, many or a class for expanded clones.

D: TRBD1; J: TRBJ2-1; size: few; V: TRBV7-9; DNA: TGTGCCAGCAGCACCCGACAGGGGGTAACGGGCAATGAGCAGTTCTTC; CDR3: CASSTRQGVTGNEQFF
D: -; J: TRBJ2-7; size: few; V: TRBV25-1; DNA: TGTGCCAGCAGTGAGGCTAGCGTGACGGTGCAGTACTTC; CDR3: CASSEASVTVQYF
D: -; J: TRBJ1-3; size: few; V: TRBV20-1; DNA: TGCAGTGCTTTTTGGGACGGAAGCTCTGGAAACACCATATATTTT; CDR3: CSAFWDGSSGNTIYF
D: -; J: TRBJ2-3; size: -; V: TRBV7-3; DNA: TGTGCCAGCAGTTACCAACCCCGGGACCCGCAGTATTTT; CDR3: CASSYQPRDPQYF
D: -; J: TRBJ2-1; size: many; V: TRBV10-3; DNA: TGTGCCATCAGTGAGAACGACAATGAGCAGTTCTTC; CDR3: CAISENDNEQFF
D: -; J: TRBJ2-1; size: -; V: TRBV4-3; DNA: TGCGCCAGCAGCCAAGTCCACGCGGGACCTGATGAGCAGTTCTTC; CDR3: CASSQVHAGPDEQFF
D: -; J: TRBJ2-2; size: many; V: TRBV4-3; DNA: TGCGCCAGCAGCCAAGATCCTACAGGAGGAGGCGGGGAGCTGTTTTTT; CDR3: CASSQDPTGGGGELFF
D: -; J: TRBJ2-1; size: many; V: TRBV6-2/TRBV6-3; DNA: TGTGCCAGCAGGCGACAAACCGGGACATCTTACAATGAGCAGTTCTTC; CDR3: CASRRQTGTSYNEQFF
D: -; J: TRBJ1-5; size: many; V: TRBV7-9; DNA: TGTGCCAGCAGCTTTTCCGGACTCCTAAATCAGCCCCAGCATTTT; CDR3: CASSFSGLLNQPQHF
D: -; J: TRBJ2-2; size: few; V: TRBV10-3; DNA: TGTGCCATCACCCCGGGGGTGAACACCGGGGAGCTGTTTTTT; CDR3: CAITPGVNTGELFF
D: TRBD2; J: TRBJ2-1; size: many; V: TRBV4-3; DNA: TGCGCCAGCAGCCAAAGACGAGGGACTAGCGGGATTACGACCTACAATGAGCAGTTCTTC; CDR3: CASSQRRGTSGITTYNEQFF
D: TRBD1; J: TRBJ2-5; size: few; V: TRBV15; DNA: TGTGCCACCAGCAGCGGACAGGGGATGGGAGAGACCCAGTACTTC; CDR3: CATSSGQGMGETQYF
D: TRBD1; J: TRBJ1-6; size: -; V: TRBV6-1; DNA: TGTGCCAGCAGTCGGGACAGGGGGCGCGGTAATTCACCCCTCCACTTT; CDR3: CASSRDRGRGNSPLHF
D: -; J: TRBJ1-2; size: many; V: TRBV28; DNA: TGTGCCAGCAGTTTAACGAGGGGTACGCATGGCTACACCTTC; CDR3: CASSLTRGTHGYTF
D: TRBD2; J: TRBJ2-5; size: -; V: TRBV6-1; DNA: TGTGCCAGCAGTCGACCCGGGACTAGCGGGGGGGAGACCCAGTACTTC; CDR3: CASSRPGTSGGETQYF
D: -; J: TRBJ1-5; size: -; V: TRBV12-3/TRBV12-4; DNA: TGTGCCAGCAGTTTTTTAGGATCCAATCAGCCCCAGCATTTT; CDR3: CASSFLGSNQPQHF
D: -; J: TRBJ2-2; size: few; V: TRBV7-9; DNA: TGTGCCAGCAGCCCCCCCCGCACCGGGGAGCTGTTTTTT; CDR3: CASSPPRTGELFF
D: -; J: TRBJ2-2; size: -; V: TRBV10-3; DNA: TGTGCCATCAGTGAGAGAACAGTTCCGCCCGGGGAGCTGTTTTTT; CDR3: CAISERTVPPGELFF
D: -; J: TRBJ2-7; size: -; V: TRBV5-5; DNA: TGTGCCAGCAGCTTGAGAAGAGGCTCCTACGAGCAGTACTTC; CDR3: CASSLRRGSYEQYF
D: -; J: TRBJ2-5; size: -; V: TRBV20-1; DNA: TGCAGTGCTAGAGTCCCGCCGACGCAGACCCAGTACTTC; CDR3: CSARVPPTQTQYF
D: TRBD1; J: TRBJ2-3; size: few; V: TRBV5-1; DNA: TGCGCCAGCAGCTACCGGGACAGGGGCGCAGATACGCAGTATTTT; CDR3: CASSYRDRGADTQYF
D: -; J: TRBJ2-4; size: few; V: TRBV4-2; DNA: TGTGCCAGCAGCGGGGAGGGGGCGCCTCTAGCCAAAAACATTCAGTACTTC; CDR3: CASSGEGAPLAKNIQYF
D: -; J: TRBJ2-2; size: many; V: TRBV5-1; DNA: TGCGCCAGCAGCTTGTCAACGGACGGGGAGCTGTTTTTT; CDR3: CASSLSTDGELFF
D: TRBD1; J: TRBJ2-2; size: -; V: TRBV2; DNA: TGTGCCAGCAGTGAGACGACAGGGTTCGGGGAGCTGTTTTTT; CDR3: CASSETTGFGELFF
D: -; J: TRBJ2-3; size: -; V: TRBV30; DNA: TGTGCCCGGTGGGGGGGCCGACGGAATGGTCTTAGCACAGATACGCAGTATTTT; CDR3: CARWGGRRNGLSTDTQYF
D: -; J: TRBJ2-7; size: -; V: TRBV6-1; DNA: TGTGCCAGCAGAGCCGGGACGGTCTACGAGCAGTACTTC; CDR3: CASRAGTVYEQYF
D: TRBD1; J: TRBJ2-1; size: -; V: TRBV15; DNA: TGTGCCACCAACGGACAGGGGGCGCGTAGCTCAACACCACAGTTCTTC; CDR3: CATNGQGARSSTPQFF
D: -; J: TRBJ2-7; size: many; V: TRBV6-1; DNA: TGTGCCAGCAGAGGACAGGTAGCCTTAGCGGCAGAACTCTACGAGCAGTACTTC; CDR3: CASRGQVALAAELYEQYF
D: -; J: TRBJ1-2; size: -; V: TRBV6-5; DNA: TGTGCCAGCAGTTACTCTCCAGGGGCCTACTATGGCTACACCTTC; CDR3: CASSYSPGAYYGYTF
D: -; J: TRBJ2-7; size: -; V: TRBV10-2; DNA: TGCGCCAGCAGCGGGACGCACGGCTACGAGCAGTACTTC; CDR3: CASSGTHGYEQYF
D: -; J: TRBJ2-3; size: -; V: TRBV2; DNA: TGTGCCAGCAGTGCAGAAGCGAGGACGCAGTATTTT; CDR3: CASSAEARTQYF
D: -; J: TRBJ2-3; size: few; V: TRBV3-1; DNA: TGTGCCAGCAGCCAAGAGTTAAACAGGGTGAGAGATACGCAGTATTTT; CDR3: CASSQELNRVRDTQYF
D: TRBD1; J: TRBJ1-6; size: -; V: TRBV5-5; DNA: TGTGCCAGCAGCATAGACAGGGGGCAGGGACCCCTCCACTTT; CDR3: CASSIDRGQGPLHF
D: -; J: TRBJ2-1; size: once; V: TRBV20-1; DNA: TGCAGTGCCCCTCGCAGGCCCGAGTACAGTGAGCAGTTCTTC; CDR3: CSAPRRPEYSEQFF
D: -; J: TRBJ2-3; size: few; V: TRBV20-1; DNA: TGCAGTGCTGGCAGGGGGGTATGGGCAGATACGCAGTATTTT; CDR3: CSAGRGVWADTQYF
D: TRBD1; J: TRBJ1-1; size: -; V: TRBV10-3; DNA: TGTGCCGCCGACCAGACCGGCAGGGGGGAGACTGAAGCTTTCTTT; CDR3: CAADQTGRGETEAFF
D: -; J: TRBJ2-7; size: -; V: TRBV6-2/TRBV6-3; DNA: TGTGCCAGCAGTTACACAGCCTACGAGCAGTACTTC; CDR3: CASSYTAYEQYF
D: -; J: TRBJ2-7; size: few; V: TRBV7-9; DNA: TGTGCCAGCAGCCCCAGGATAGCGCCATCCTACGAGCAGTACTTC; CDR3: CASSPRIAPSYEQYF
D: -; J: TRBJ1-3; size: few; V: TRBV20-1; DNA: TGCAGTGCTAGCCCACGGAGCTCTGGAAACACCATATATTTT; CDR3: CSASPRSSGNTIYF
D: TRBD1; J: TRBJ1-3; size: many; V: TRBV29-1; DNA: TGCAGCGCGGGGACAGCTGGAAACACCATATATTTT; CDR3: CSAGTAGNTIYF
D: -; J: TRBJ2-2; size: -; V: TRBV7-3; DNA: TGTGCCAGCAGCTTAACGGACAGTTCCACCGGGGAGCTGTTTTTT; CDR3: CASSLTDSSTGELFF
D: TRBD1; J: TRBJ2-1; size: -; V: TRBV5-1; DNA: TGCGCCAGCTTCCAGGGACAGGGGTCGGCCTACAATGAGCAGTTCTTC; CDR3: CASFQGQGSAYNEQFF
D: TRBD2; J: TRBJ2-1; size: -; V: TRBV27; DNA: TGTGCCAGCAGTTTATCCCTGACTAGCGGGAGGGCCGCTGAGCAGTTCTTC; CDR3: CASSLSLTSGRAAEQFF
D: -; J: TRBJ2-5; size: few; V: TRBV12-3/TRBV12-4; DNA: TGTGCCAGCAGTCCTCCTGGGAACGAGACCCAGTACTTC; CDR3: CASSPPGNETQYF
D: -; J: TRBJ1-1; size: -; V: TRBV12-3/TRBV12-4; DNA: TGTGCCAGCAGTTTTATGGGTTACGCTTTCTTT; CDR3: CASSFMGYAFF
D: TRBD2; J: TRBJ2-1; size: many; V: TRBV11-1; DNA: TGTGCCAGCAGGAAAGACATCCGGACTAGCGGGAGAGTGAGCAATGAGCAGTTCTTC; CDR3: CASRKDIRTSGRVSNEQFF
D: -; J: TRBJ2-1; size: -; V: TRBV4-1; DNA: TGCGCCAGCAGCCAAGGACCGGGGGTTACCTACAATGAGCAGTTCTTC; CDR3: CASSQGPGVTYNEQFF
D: TRBD2; J: TRBJ2-3; size: -; V: TRBV11-2; DNA: TGTGCCAGCAGCTTCTCACCGTTGGGCGCGGGAGGGCTCGGGACAGATACGCAGTATTTT; CDR3: CASSFSPLGAGGLGTDTQYF
D: -; J: TRBJ2-2; size: few; V: TRBV3-1; DNA: TGTGCCAGCAGCCGCCTGGACGGGGGGCGCACCGGGGAGCTGTTTTTT; CDR3: CASSRLDGGRTGELFF
D: TRBD1; J: TRBJ2-3; size: few; V: TRBV6-2/TRBV6-3; DNA: TGTGCCAGCAGGTCTCTCAAGGGGGCGAGCACAGATACGCAGTATTTT; CDR3: CASRSLKGASTDTQYF
D: TRBD2; J: TRBJ2-3; size: -; V: TRBV7-8; DNA: TGTGCCAGCAGCTTAAGGAGGACTAGCGGGGGGGATACGCAGTATTTT; CDR3: CASSLRRTSGGDTQYF
D: -; J: TRBJ2-1; size: many; V: TRBV4-2; DNA: TGTGCCAGCAGCCAAGATGTCGGAGCGTATGAGCAGTTCTTC; CDR3: CASSQDVGAYEQFF
D: TRBD1; J: TRBJ1-5; size: few; V: TRBV7-2; DNA: TGTGCCAGCAGCTTAGTGCAGGGGGCGCGCGGCAATCAGCCCCAGCATTTT; CDR3: CASSLVQGARGNQPQHF
D: -; J: TRBJ1-1; size: -; V: TRBV12-3/TRBV12-4; DNA: TGTGCCAGCAGTCTGACAGTGCGTAGGGGAGCTTTCTTT; CDR3: CASSLTVRRGAFF
D: -; J: TRBJ2-1; size: few; V: TRBV15; DNA: TGTGCCACCAGCCAAAAAACTATCAATGAGCAGTTCTTC; CDR3: CATSQKTINEQFF
D: -; J: TRBJ2-4; size: -; V: TRBV7-9; DNA: TGTGCCAGCAGTGGGCAGGAGAAAAACATTCAGTACTTC; CDR3: CASSGQEKNIQYF
D: -; J: TRBJ2-3; size: many; V: TRBV19; DNA: TGTGCCAGTAGTGTGAAGGACACTAGCACAGATACGCAGTATTTT; CDR3: CASSVKDTSTDTQYF
D: TRBD2; J: TRBJ2-3; size: few; V: TRBV5-1; DNA: TGCGCCAGCAGCAGGACTAGCGGTCCCCCAGGTACGCAGTATTTT; CDR3: CASSRTSGPPGTQYF
D: TRBD2; J: TRBJ2-1; size: few; V: TRBV20-1; DNA: TGCAGTGCTAGTCGTAGCGGGAGTGCCAATGAGCAGTTCTTC; CDR3: CSASRSGSANEQFF